Below are 14 T cell receptor beta chains sequenced from a single sample in a study of neoadjuvant anti-PD-1 for oral cavity cancer. TCRdb's table, derived via immunoSEQ multiplex PCR, lists solely in-frame clones and lacks some. The sample yields roughly 24,000 clones, 25% to 35% seen once. This sample's time point: after neoadjuvant nivolumab, at surgical resection. This material consisted of tumor tissue, taken after nivolumab (anti-PD-1) treatment. All receptors come from a person between 40 and 79 years old with oral cavity squamous cell carcinoma.

The V gene is TRBV5-1, the J gene TRBJ1-5, with D possibly TRBD1 on 6 matching bases. The germline CDR1 and CDR2 sequences are SGHRS and YFSETQ. V lost 4 bases and J 5 bases, leaving 13 bases between the germline ends. This CDR3 has 14 amino acids. CDR3 DNA sequence: TGCGCCAGCAGCCAGGACAGCCACGATCAGCCCCAGCATTTT. It yields the protein CASSQDSHDQPQHF.

This clone was counted many times. CDR3 sequence: CATTQGGGNQPQHF. In nucleotides, the CDR3 is TGTGCCACTACCCAGGGGGGGGGCAATCAGCCCCAGCATTTT. This chain uses TRBV2 with TRBJ1-5; 7 nucleotides align to TRBD1. In germline, CDR1 is SNHLY, CDR2 FYNNEI. The CDR3 is 14 amino acids. The trim removed 10 bases at V and 2 bases at J, leaving 8 bases unmatched.

The chain links TRBV2 to TRBJ1-5; TRBD1 might be the D (6 bases). This CDR3 comprises 16 residues. The germline CDR1 and CDR2 sequences are SNHLY and FYNNEI. V lost 6 bases, J lost 3 bases, and 18 bases lay in between. DNA of the CDR3: TGTGCCAGCAGGGAGGACAGTCCAAGTTTCAATCAGCCCCAGCATTTT. Translating it yields CASREDSPSFNQPQHF.

The rearrangement uses TRBV5-1 and TRBJ2-5; 7 positions agree with TRBD1. The V gene's germline CDR1 is SGHRS and CDR2 YFSETQ. The junction had 10 bases not matched to a gene; V was cut back by 0 bases and J by 2 bases. This CDR3 comprises 17 residues. Here the CDR3 reads CASSLASMTGWQETQYF. CDR3 sequence (DNA): TGCGCCAGCAGCTTGGCGAGTATGACAGGGTGGCAAGAGACCCAGTACTTC.

This clone was seen only a few times. The J gene is TRBJ2-7, the V gene TRBV4-1, with 7 positions matching TRBD1. J gave up 2 bases and V 5 bases, and 0 bases lay outside the gene matches. From germline, CDR1 is MGHRA and CDR2 YSYEKL. This CDR3 contains 12 residues. The CDR3 region is CASSGTAYEQYF. In nucleotides, the CDR3 is TGCGCCAGCAGCGGGACAGCCTACGAGCAGTACTTC.

Only one count was recorded for this clone. This chain links TRBV29-1 with TRBJ1-2; D is perhaps TRBD1 (5 bases). This CDR3 has 13 residues. V dropped 5 bases and J dropped 4 bases, with 14 bases sitting between them. CDR1 and CDR2 (germline): SQVTM, ANQGSEA. The CDR3 sequence: CSVQQVGSYGYTF. The CDR3 coding sequence is TGCAGCGTTCAACAGGTTGGGAGCTATGGCTACACCTTC.

The chain joins TRBV27 to TRBJ1-2, with TRBD1 as a possible D gene (5 bases). V was trimmed by 3 bases and J by 1 base, leaving 12 bases between them. The CDR3 totals 15 residues. In germline, CDR1 is MNHEY, CDR2 SMNVEV (reference sequence). CDR3 loop: CASSFPRENNYGYTF. The CDR3 bases are TGTGCCAGCAGTTTCCCCAGGGAAAATAACTATGGCTACACCTTC.

V and J are TRBV19 and TRBJ2-7; a possible D gene is TRBD2 (6 bases). There are 15 residues in the CDR3. V gave up 2 bases and J gave up 0 bases, with 11 bases separating them. Looked up from germline, CDR1 is LNHDA and CDR2 is SQIVND (reference sequence). The chain's CDR3 is CASSIRLRDSYEQYF. The CDR3, as DNA: TGTGCCAGTAGTATACGTCTGCGGGACTCCTACGAGCAGTACTTC.

This chain links TRBV6-5 with TRBJ2-5; no clear D gene. V lost 3 bases, J lost 4 bases, and 15 bases lay in between. Looked up from germline, CDR1 is MNHEY and CDR2 is SVGAGI. This CDR3 contains 15 residues. CDR3 amino acids: CASSYYWASSETQYF. The CDR3 region has the DNA TGTGCCAGCAGTTATTACTGGGCTAGTTCAGAGACCCAGTACTTC.

This clone was counted between two and nine times. This chain uses TRBV7-8 with TRBJ2-1, with D tentatively TRBD2 (5 bases). CDR3 length: 15 amino acids. The germline V gene has CDR1 SGHVS and CDR2 FQNEAQ. V lost 5 bases, J lost 8 bases, and 19 bases lay in between. The CDR3 DNA follows: TGTGCCAGCAGCCGAATTAACGATAGAGGGTATGAGCAGTTCTTC. Its protein is CASSRINDRGYEQFF.

The chain recombines TRBV7-2 with TRBJ2-7, with D hard to call. In germline, CDR1 is SGHTA, CDR2 FQGNSA. This CDR3 comprises 14 residues. The germline V and J ends were trimmed by 4 bases and 7 bases, with 17 bases remaining between them. CDR3 sequence reads: CASSSRHSNLEQYF. The CDR3 coding sequence is TGTGCCAGCAGCTCCCGTCACTCGAACTTGGAGCAGTACTTC.

The V gene is TRBV28, the J gene TRBJ2-7, with 8 positions matching TRBD1. Germline V gene data show CDR1 as MDHEN and CDR2 as SYDVKM. The CDR3 has 13 residues. The V segment lost 8 bases and the J segment 5 bases; nucleotides outside the gene matches: 8. The CDR3 reads CASGLQGAHEQYF. CDR3 DNA sequence: TGTGCCAGCGGCTTGCAGGGGGCCCACGAGCAGTACTTC.

This clone was detected a few times. J is TRBJ2-3 and V is TRBV10-3; D uncertain. The CDR3 sequence is 15 residues long. Germline V gene sequence: CDR1 ENHRY, CDR2 SYGVKD. The ends were cut back, 8 bases at V and 1 base at J, with 16 bases in the middle. In DNA, the CDR3 is TGTGCCATCTGGCGTCCGGGCGCACGCACAGATACGCAGTATTTT. Amino acids: CAIWRPGARTDTQYF.

Ten or more counts support this clone. The chain employs TRBV7-3 and TRBJ1-1; unclear D gene. CDR1 is SGHTA and CDR2 is FQGTGA in the germline V gene. V shed 5 bases and J shed 0 bases, with 13 bases lying between them. CDR3 length: 15 amino acids. CDR3 DNA sequence: TGTGCCAGCAGCCCACTTGGTTCGATGAACACTGAAGCTTTCTTT. Its protein product is CASSPLGSMNTEAFF.